This T cell receptor (beta chain) was retrieved from a study of shared clonotypes between healthy human individuals. Study in general: Used for every donor were three CD4 naive, three CD4 memory, two CD8 naive and one CD8 memory plate.

Naive CD8 populations comprised CD45RO-negative cells positively selected for CCR7, excluding terminally differentiated effector memory CD45RA+ cells. The trim removed 0 bases at V and 9 bases at J, leaving 8 bases unmatched. The CDR3 has 14 residues. Germline assignment: CDR1 GTSNPN and CDR2 SVGIG (reference sequence). TCRdb keeps only in-frame clones here, not all; method: immunoSEQ multiplex PCR. The sample carries hundreds of thousands of clones, approximately 90% recorded once. The gene calls are TRBV30 and TRBJ2-4; 7 bases fit TRBD1. This TCR was sampled from a man younger than 45 in good health. Sequenced input: naive CD8+ T cells sorted from blood. The CDR3 is CAWSVRTGKAIQYF. The CDR3 nucleotides are TGTGCCTGGAGTGTAAGGACAGGAAAAGCCATTCAGTACTTC. The whole variable domain, remainder taken from reference TRBV30 and TRBJ2-4, is SQTIHQWPATLVQPVGSPLSLECTVEGTSNPNLYWYRQAAGRGLQLLFYSVGIGQISSEVPQNLSASRPQDRQFILSSKKLLLSDSGFYLCAWSVRTGKAIQYFGAGTRLSVL.